This TCR beta chain was found in a study of neoadjuvant nivolumab and ipilimumab in lung cancer. Germline V gene data show CDR1 as SGHRS and CDR2 as YFSETQ. V trimming: 7 bases; J trimming: 6 bases; junction bases outside the gene matches: 13. The CDR3 totals 15 residues. Repertoires were generated with immunoSEQ multiplex PCR, while TCRdb's copy carries only in-frame clones and drops some. This sample yields some 38,000 clones, of which 85% to 90% are seen a single time; 2.5% to 4% belongs to the top ten. This chain uses TRBV5-1 with TRBJ2-3; 8 nucleotides agree with TRBD2. The sequence was collected from an adult with non-small cell lung cancer. The specimen was peripheral blood, collected before neoadjuvant nivolumab, alone or with ipilimumab. CDR3 sequence (DNA): TGCGCCAGCGGGGGAACGGGAGGGCCGTGGGATACGCAGTATTTT. It specifies CASGGTGGPWDTQYF. Complete variable domain (other parts from reference TRBV5-1 and TRBJ2-3): KAGVTQTPRYLIKTRGQQVTLSCSPISGHRSVSWYQQTPGQGLQFLFEYFSETQRNKGNFPGRFSGRQFSNSRSEMNVSTLELGDSALYLCASGGTGGPWDTQYFGPGTRLTVL.